These 10 T cell receptor beta chains share one sample of origin, sequenced in a study of CD8+CD57+ T cells in acquired aplastic anemia. Patients who underwent sequencing had shown CD8+CD57+ cell expansion by flow cytometry. According to the study, genomic DNA was the template for TCR beta VDJ and CDR3 profiling. TCRdb itself ran the reads through MiXCR, one entry per CDR3 protein. There are some 200,000 distinct CDR3 sequences in the sample; more than 45% occur only once, and approximately 9.7% lies in the top ten. Material: sorted CD4+, CD8+, or CD8+CD57+ T cells (not recorded which) from PBMCs. The receptors here all came from a human donor with aplastic anemia.

In this sample, this clonotype turned up many times. The V call is TRBV10-3, the J call TRBJ1-2, with D perhaps TRBD1 (6 bases). Germline CDR1 is ENHRY and CDR2 is SYGVKD. The CDR3 is 13 residues long. Trimming stripped 5 bases from V and 3 bases from J, with 10 bases between. CDR3 sequence (DNA): TGTGCCATCAGTTTAGGGGGGGACTATGGCTACACCTTC. Protein: CAISLGGDYGYTF.

Notes on this clonotype: A junction end diverges from the germline sequence, so it may reflect a read error. The gene calls are TRBV5-8 and TRBJ1-3, with D unresolved. Germline CDR1 is SGHTS and CDR2 is YDEGEE. The CDR3 is 15 residues long. CDR3 loop: CASSLGADTGNTIYF. The CDR3, as DNA: TGTGCCAGCAGCTTGGGGGCAGACACTGGAAACACCATATATTTC.

Comment on this clonotype: A single base separates this from a much larger clone, so it may be a read error. The chain combines TRBV7-2 with TRBJ1-2; maybe TRBD1 (5 bases). The CDR3 length is 13 residues. Germline CDR1 is SGHTA and CDR2 is FQGNSA. Trimming took 5 bases from V and 4 from J, leaving 11 bases between them. DNA for the CDR3: TGTGCCAGCAGCACTGGCAGGGCCTATGGCTACACCTTC. Translating gives CASSTGRAYGYTF.

The gene calls are TRBV15 and TRBJ2-7; TRBD1 aligns across 7 bases. Trimming cost V 5 bases and J 0 bases; bases outside gene matches: 13. CDR1 is LNHNV and CDR2 is YYDKDF in the germline V gene (reference sequence). The CDR3 is 17 residues long. Here the CDR3 reads CATSLSPPGTVSYEQYF. Written as DNA, the CDR3 is TGTGCCACCAGCCTCTCCCCCCCCGGGACAGTCTCCTACGAGCAGTACTTC.

This clonotype was counted at least ten times. The genes are TRBV2 and TRBJ1-4; D perhaps matches TRBD1 (5 bases). This CDR3 has 13 residues. The V end lost 5 bases, the J end lost 7 bases, and 11 bases lay between the germline ends. Per germline, CDR1 SNHLY and CDR2 FYNNEI. The CDR3 protein is CASSQGPAEKLFF. The CDR3 DNA reads as TGTGCCAGCAGTCAGGGCCCCGCTGAAAAACTGTTTTTT.

The chain has TRBV10-2 and TRBJ2-2; the D gene is possibly TRBD2 (5 bases). This CDR3 has 13 residues. The V and J ends lost 4 bases and 5 bases respectively, with 8 bases between them. CDR1 and CDR2 from the germline V gene are WSHSY and SAAADI. The CDR3 loop is CASSGTSTGELFF. Written as DNA, the CDR3 is TGCGCCAGCAGTGGAACTAGTACCGGGGAGCTGTTTTTT.

This clonotype was detected ten times or more. The rearrangement uses TRBV6-5 and TRBJ2-7; 8 bases match TRBD1. CDR3 size: 14 residues. CDR1 is MNHEY and CDR2 is SVGAGI in the germline V gene. V trimming: 0 bases; J trimming: 2 bases; junction bases outside the gene matches: 0. CDR3 region: CASSYSQGAYEQYF. CDR3 coding DNA: TGTGCCAGCAGTTACTCACAGGGGGCCTACGAGCAGTACTTC.

This clonotype was picked up many times. Here the CDR3 reads CASTQYRDYGYTF. CDR3 nucleotide sequence: TGTGCCAGCACGCAGTACAGGGACTATGGCTACACCTTC. The gene calls are TRBV2 and TRBJ1-2; D may be TRBD1 (6 bases). Germline CDR1 SNHLY, CDR2 FYNNEI. The V end lost 7 bases, the J end lost 3 bases, and 12 bases lay between the germline ends. The CDR3 spans 13 residues.

This clonotype was counted ten times or more. V and J are TRBV7-9 and TRBJ2-3, with a weak D call TRBD2 (7 bases). Trimming shortened V by 7 bases and J by 1 base, and 12 bases separated the two germline ends. The CDR3 has 14 residues. Germline CDR1 and CDR2: SEHNR and FQNEAQ (reference sequence). The CDR3 loop is CASTQGGGTDTQYF. Written as DNA, the CDR3 is TGTGCCAGCACTCAAGGGGGGGGCACAGATACGCAGTATTTT.

The chain links TRBV19 to TRBJ2-2, with D possibly TRBD1 on 5 matching bases. V lost 1 base and J lost 7, with 13 bases in between. The germline gives CDR1 LNHDA, CDR2 SQIVND (reference sequence). The CDR3 spans 15 residues. The DNA for the CDR3 is TGTGCCAGTAGTATAGCCCCTCAGGGTTACGGGGAGCTGTTTTTT. This translates into CASSIAPQGYGELFF. Supplemented by reference TRBV19 and TRBJ2-2, the full variable domain reads DGGITQSPKYLFRKEGQNVTLSCEQNLNHDAMYWYRQDPGQGLRLIYYSQIVNDFQKGDIAEGYSVSREKKESFPLTVTSAQKNPTAFYLCASSIAPQGYGELFFGEGSRLTVL.